The subject of this entry is one T cell receptor (beta chain). Its antigen is undetermined. The V gene's germline CDR1 is MNHNS and CDR2 SASEGT. The CDR3 loop spans 16 amino acids. V was clipped by 1 base and J by 4 bases, with 16 bases between them. The data were produced by immunoSEQ multiplex PCR, yet TCRdb's version contains in-frame clones alone and is incomplete. The data show 150,000 to 180,000 clones, approximately 86% seen once. The data stem from a study of cytomegalovirus exposure and HLA in healthy donors. Across the whole study: Per a later analysis, the approximately 620 first-cohort and fewer than 150 validation repertoires shared one platform.

Study-wide points: Listed as cytomegalovirus-associated were 150 to 200 TCR beta chains.

The receptor's source is a man aged 18 to 29 in good health and CMV-seropositive. Sequencing was done on a sample of PBMCs. The chain joins TRBV6-1 to TRBJ1-1; D is perhaps TRBD1 (6 bases). The CDR3 region is CASSEGPTGLSTEAFF. The CDR3 DNA reads TGTGCCAGCAGTGAAGGCCCCACAGGGCTGAGCACTGAAGCTTTCTTT.